This TCR beta chain was recovered during a study of CD8 T cells in ankylosing spondylitis. The study, taken as a whole, reports: Roughly eight highly homologous variants made up a TCR beta motif that seemed to typify ankylosing spondylitis blood. Earlier work had already found some motif variants in reactive arthritis synovial fluid and blood. CD8+ cells made up the disease-linked clones, which were relatively rare in peripheral blood. Researchers reportedly found disease-linked clones significantly enriched in matched ankylosing spondylitis synovial fluid.

Quantitative 5'-RACE was performed with molecular barcodes, and it yielded the TCR beta libraries. TCRdb passed the 5' RACE reads through MiXCR, listing each CDR3 protein once. The table shows over 400,000 distinct CDR3 sequences, with roughly a quarter occurring only once. With respect to this clonotype: Its antigen is not identified.

Specimen: blood, either unsorted or a sorted T cell fraction (not recorded which). This TCR was recovered from a male donor with ankylosing spondylitis.

CDR3 sequence (DNA): TGCAGTGCTAGACCACTAGCGGGATTCACAGATACGCAGTATTTT. As protein: CSARPLAGFTDTQYF. The V gene is TRBV20-1, the J gene TRBJ2-3; 10 bases match TRBD2. The CDR3 is made up of 15 amino acids. Germline CDR1 is DFQATT and CDR2 is SNEGSKA (reference sequence). The V and J ends lost 2 bases and 2 bases, in that order; junction bases with no gene match: 4.